Following are 24 T cell receptor beta chains from one sample sequenced in a study of blood T cells in healthy people across ages. Primers used in a second PCR of roughly 7 to 12 cycles were a sample-barcoded 5' primer and a J-beta primer mix. TCRdb used MiXCR to reprocess the 5' RACE reads, holding one entry per CDR3 protein. The sample lists 600,000 or so distinct CDR3 sequences; 47% were seen once. Sequenced input: blood. The receptors were gathered from an elderly man in good health.

The table lists this clonotype with a count of one. A much larger clonotype is one base distant, so this may be a read error. This sequence joins TRBV6-1 and TRBJ1-6; D unresolved. This CDR3 region has 18 residues. Germline CDR1 and CDR2: MNHNS and SASEGT. In DNA, the CDR3 is TGTGCCAGCAGTGGAGATGACCGGCGAAGCTCCTATAAGTCACCCCTCCACTTT. This gives the protein CASSGDDRRSSYKSPLHF.

V and J are TRBV2 and TRBJ2-5; possible D gene TRBD1, 6 bases. The tail of the sequence fits TRBJ2-7 better, so the J call may be wrong. The CDR3 is 12 amino acids. The germline V gene has CDR1 SNHLY and CDR2 FYNNEI. The CDR3 is CASSEEGDEQYF. Here the CDR3 DNA reads TGTGCCAGCAGTGAAGAGGGGGACGAGCAGTACTTC.

The chain links TRBV5-1 to TRBJ2-3; 8 bases agree with TRBD2. The CDR3 is 18 residues long. The germline V gene encodes CDR1 SGHRS and CDR2 YFSETQ. The V segment lost 1 base and the J segment 3 bases; nucleotides outside the gene matches: 13. CDR3: CASSLLGGGTSWTDTQYF. The CDR3 DNA sequence: TGCGCCAGCAGCTTGTTGGGCGGGGGGACGTCTTGGACAGATACGCAGTATTTT. Based on the CDR3 plus reference TRBV5-1 and TRBJ2-3, the full variable domain is KAGVTQTPRYLIKTRGQQVTLSCSPISGHRSVSWYQQTPGQGLQFLFEYFSETQRNKGNFPGRFSGRQFSNSRSEMNVSTLELGDSALYLCASSLLGGGTSWTDTQYFGPGTRLTVL.

J is TRBJ1-4 and V is TRBV7-9; D is uncertain. The V and J ends lost 5 bases and 3 bases respectively, with 13 bases between them. CDR1 is SEHNR, CDR2 FQNEAQ, per germline (reference sequence). This CDR3 region has 15 residues. This chain's CDR3 is CASSLLRASNEKLFF. CDR3 DNA sequence: TGTGCCAGCAGCCTACTGAGGGCGTCTAATGAAAAACTGTTTTTT.

This sequence joins TRBV5-1 and TRBJ1-1; D unclear. The CDR3 contains 13 residues. The germline CDR1 and CDR2 sequences are SGHRS and YFSETQ. Deletions cut 5 bases from V and 0 bases from J, with 8 bases between. This chain's CDR3 is CASSNGVNTEAFF. The CDR3 nucleotides are TGCGCCAGCAGTAACGGAGTGAACACTGAAGCTTTCTTT.

The chain links TRBV20-1 to TRBJ2-1, with 10 positions matching TRBD1. In germline, CDR1 is DFQATT, CDR2 SNEGSKA (reference sequence). With 4 bases clipped from V and 6 bases from J, the junction kept 6 bases outside the gene matches. The CDR3 runs 14 residues. The CDR3 nucleotides read TGCAGTGCTACAAGGACAGGGGGAATCAATGAGCAGTTCTTC. Its protein product is CSATRTGGINEQFF.

This clonotype was counted a few times. The chain has TRBV7-3 and TRBJ2-3; no reliable D call. CDR1 SGHTA and CDR2 FQGTGA come from the germline V gene. With 5 bases removed from V and 9 bases from J, the gap between germline ends came to 18 bases. The CDR3 runs 14 residues. The CDR3 coding sequence is TGTGCCAGCAGCACCACCGGGTCGGGCGGCACGCAGTATTTT. Protein product: CASSTTGSGGTQYF.

This clonotype was detected a few times. The chain links TRBV6-2 or TRBV6-3 to TRBJ1-5; D is uncertain. The V end lost 0 bases, the J end lost 0 bases, and 9 bases lay between the germline ends. The CDR3 loop spans 16 amino acids. The germline V gene has CDR1 MNHEY and CDR2 SVGEGT. CDR3 bases: TGTGCCAGCAGTTACTCAGTCGGGTATAGCAATCAGCCCCAGCATTTT. Its translation: CASSYSVGYSNQPQHF.

CDR3 region: CASSLLHPEAFF. In DNA, the CDR3 is TGTGCCAGCAGTTTATTACACCCCGAAGCTTTCTTT. The J gene is TRBJ1-1, the V gene TRBV12-3 or TRBV12-4; no clear D. V dropped 2 bases and J dropped 8 bases, with 9 bases sitting between them. This CDR3 is 12 amino acids long.

The chain has TRBV7-9 and TRBJ1-4; TRBD1 matches at 7 bases. Germline CDR1 and CDR2: SEHNR and FQNEAQ (reference sequence). The CDR3 sequence is 14 residues long. Germline trimming cut 5 bases from V and 4 bases from J; bases unmatched to any gene: 4. The CDR3, as DNA: TGTGCCAGCAGCCGCGGACAGGATAATGAAAAACTGTTTTTT. It specifies CASSRGQDNEKLFF.

This clonotype was counted a few times. The chain joins TRBV6-1 to TRBJ2-1, with TRBD2 as a possible D gene (6 bases). Between the trimmed V and J ends, which lost 3 bases and 2 bases, there was a span of 14 bases. Per germline, CDR1 MNHNS and CDR2 SASEGT. The CDR3 loop spans 16 amino acids. The CDR3 region is CASSETGTLPYNEQFF. DNA for the CDR3: TGTGCCAGCAGTGAGACCGGGACTCTTCCCTACAATGAGCAGTTCTTC.

The chain couples TRBV7-2 to TRBJ2-5; unclear D gene. The CDR3 covers 11 residues. CDR1 and CDR2 (germline): SGHTA, FQGNSA. The ends were cut back, 7 bases at V and 6 bases at J, with 9 bases in the middle. The CDR3 protein is CASIWGQTQYF. CDR3 DNA sequence: TGTGCCAGCATCTGGGGTCAGACCCAGTACTTC.

A remark on this clonotype: Germline is not matched at one junction end, which may reflect a read error. V usage is TRBV7-9 and J usage is TRBJ1-6, with unresolved D. CDR1 is SEHNR and CDR2 is FQNEAQ in the germline V gene (reference sequence). The CDR3 totals 13 residues. Written as DNA, the CDR3 is TGTGCCAGCAGCGCCGAGGGAGGCTCACCCTTCCACTTT. Its translation is CASSAEGGSPFHF.

This chain's CDR3 is CASSKGSTRAGTSYEQYF. Here the CDR3 DNA reads TGTGCCAGCAGCAAAGGGTCGACCCGGGCCGGGACTTCCTACGAGCAGTACTTC. The chain links TRBV21-1 to TRBJ2-7; TRBD2 reflects the table's D call only, with no check against the DNA. TRBV21-1 is flagged as a pseudogene. The CDR3 has 18 residues.

The J gene is TRBJ2-1, the V gene TRBV7-2; possible D gene TRBD2, 5 bases. Looked up from germline, CDR1 is SGHTA and CDR2 is FQGNSA. This CDR3 is built from 17 residues. The V and J ends lost 1 base and 2 bases respectively, with 15 bases between them. As DNA, the CDR3 is TGTGCCAGCAGCTTAGAGGGTGGAGGACCCCCCTACAATGAGCAGTTCTTC. Protein sequence: CASSLEGGGPPYNEQFF.

This clonotype occurred a few times. The chain is built from TRBV29-1 and TRBJ2-3, with TRBD2 as a possible D gene (6 bases). Germline V gene sequence: CDR1 SQVTM, CDR2 ANQGSEA. Trimming took 8 bases from V and 4 from J, leaving 16 bases between them. This CDR3 spans 13 amino acids. The CDR3 coding sequence is TGCAGCTTCCGGGAGTATCAGTCAGATACGCAGTATTTT. This encodes CSFREYQSDTQYF.

The chain couples TRBV7-2 to TRBJ2-3, with TRBD1 matching over 9 bases. Germline trimming cut 3 bases from V and 4 bases from J; bases unmatched to any gene: 2. CDR1 and CDR2 (germline): SGHTA, FQGNSA. This CDR3 spans 14 amino acids. CDR3 DNA: TGTGCCAGCAGCTTTGGACAGGGGTCAGATACGCAGTATTTT. Protein sequence: CASSFGQGSDTQYF.

This clonotype has ten or more counts. The V call is TRBV29-1, the J call TRBJ2-3, with 7 bases that match TRBD1. Losses at the gene ends were 5 bases for V and 0 bases for J; bases not matched to a gene: 8. The CDR3 spans 15 residues. The V gene's germline CDR1 is SQVTM and CDR2 ANQGSEA. The CDR3 spells CSVRGDRVSTDTQYF. CDR3 DNA: TGCAGCGTTCGTGGTGACAGGGTTAGCACAGATACGCAGTATTTT.

The chain uses TRBV20-1 and TRBJ2-5; the D call may be TRBD1 or TRBD2 (5 bases each). CDR1 and CDR2 from the germline V gene are DFQATT and SNEGSKA (reference sequence). The CDR3 spans 14 residues. V lost 0 bases, J lost 1 base, and 9 bases lay in between. The CDR3 spells CSARDLGGQETQYF. The CDR3 DNA reads TGCAGTGCTAGAGATCTTGGGGGCCAAGAGACCCAGTACTTC.

J is TRBJ2-4 and V is TRBV24-1, with 7 nucleotides matching TRBD2. Losses at the gene ends were 3 bases for V and 8 bases for J; bases not matched to a gene: 12. There are 16 residues in the CDR3. In germline, CDR1 is KGHDR, CDR2 SFDVKD. The CDR3 nucleotides read TGTGCCACCAGTGATCCCGCTACGGGCGGGGGAGACATTCAGTACTTC. Its protein product is CATSDPATGGGDIQYF.

The chain uses TRBV27 and TRBJ2-5; 10 bases line up with TRBD1. CDR3 length equals 14 residues. With V trimmed by 6 bases and J by 11 bases, 12 bases remained unmatched. Germline V gene lookup returns CDR1 MNHEY and CDR2 SMNVEV (reference sequence). The CDR3 reads CASRTLGTGVEQYF. The CDR3 DNA follows: TGTGCCAGCAGGACTCTGGGGACAGGGGTTGAGCAGTACTTC.

There are a few counts of this clonotype. The rearrangement joins TRBV3-1 to TRBJ2-7, with 10 bases that match TRBD1. The CDR3 length is 14 residues. CDR1 is LGHDT and CDR2 is YNNKEL in the germline V gene (reference sequence). The junction had 3 bases not matched to a gene; V was cut back by 3 bases and J by 4 bases. In nucleotides, the CDR3 is TGTGCCAGCAGCCAGGGGACAGGGGCTTACGAGCAGTACTTC. It is translated as CASSQGTGAYEQYF.

The J gene is TRBJ2-1, the V gene TRBV6-2 or TRBV6-3; TRBD1 agrees at 7 bases. Losses at the gene ends were 7 bases for V and 4 bases for J; bases not matched to a gene: 7. Germline V lookup: CDR1 MNHEY, CDR2 SVGEGT. The CDR3 has 14 amino acids. CDR3 DNA: TGTGCCAGCAATTTCAGGGGGAGTTACAATGAGCAGTTCTTC. Amino acid sequence: CASNFRGSYNEQFF.

The chain recombines TRBV30 with TRBJ1-2; D possibly corresponds to TRBD1 (5 bases). With 4 bases removed from V and 0 bases from J, the gap between germline ends came to 15 bases. The germline gives CDR1 GTSNPN, CDR2 SVGIG (reference sequence). This CDR3 has 15 amino acids. CDR3 in amino acids: CAWTPYRLPNYGYTF. The CDR3 DNA follows: TGTGCCTGGACCCCGTACAGGCTACCTAACTATGGCTACACCTTC. The entire variable domain, with the rest obtained from reference TRBV30 and TRBJ1-2, is as follows: SQTIHQWPATLVQPVGSPLSLECTVEGTSNPNLYWYRQAAGRGLQLLFYSVGIGQISSEVPQNLSASRPQDRQFILSSKKLLLSDSGFYLCAWTPYRLPNYGYTFGSGTRLTVV.